The entry that follows covers one T cell receptor (beta chain) sequence. Its antigen remains unknown. The data derive from a study of cytomegalovirus exposure and HLA in healthy donors. The study's findings and limits: Researchers counted roughly 150 TCR beta chains as cytomegalovirus-associated. It was reportedly the case that the classifier diagnosed cytomegalovirus status with high specificity and sensitivity.

There are 12 residues in the CDR3. CDR1 is SGHRS, CDR2 YFSETQ, per germline. V lost 7 bases, J lost 5 bases, and 13 bases lay in between. Sequencing was performed with immunoSEQ multiplex PCR; in TCRdb, only in-frame clones are kept and a portion is missing. The sample carries over 100,000 clones, around nine tenths recorded once. Sequencing was carried out using PBMCs. This TCR was recovered from a woman under 30 in good health and CMV-seronegative. The chain joins TRBV5-1 to TRBJ2-7; maybe TRBD1 (5 bases). The CDR3 nucleotides are TGCGCCAGCGCCCAGGGTGCGGACGAGCAGTACTTC. Its protein product is CASAQGADEQYF.